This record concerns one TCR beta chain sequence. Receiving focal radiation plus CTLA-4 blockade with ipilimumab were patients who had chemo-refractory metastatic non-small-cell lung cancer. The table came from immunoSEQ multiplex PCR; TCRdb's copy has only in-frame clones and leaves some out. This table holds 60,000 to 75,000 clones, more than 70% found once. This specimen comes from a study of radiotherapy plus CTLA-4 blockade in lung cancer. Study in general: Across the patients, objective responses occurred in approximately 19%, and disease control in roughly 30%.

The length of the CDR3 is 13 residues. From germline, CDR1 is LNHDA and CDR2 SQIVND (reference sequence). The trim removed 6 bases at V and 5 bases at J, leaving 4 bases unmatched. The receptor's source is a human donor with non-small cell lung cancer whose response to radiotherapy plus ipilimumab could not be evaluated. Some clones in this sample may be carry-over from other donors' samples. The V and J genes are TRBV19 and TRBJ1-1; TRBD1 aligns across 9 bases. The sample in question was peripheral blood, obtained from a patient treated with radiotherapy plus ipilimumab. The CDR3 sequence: CASRGTGRTEAFF. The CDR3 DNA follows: TGTGCCAGTAGGGGGACAGGGAGGACTGAAGCTTTCTTT.